This TCR beta chain comes out of a study of blood T cell repertoires in COVID-19. Across the study: COVID-19 samples from acute and convalescent phases originated in the United States, Italy and Spain. The cDNA or gDNA used as material had been derived from T cells, B-cell-depleted T cells, or PBMCs.

Germline V gene sequence: CDR1 LGHDT, CDR2 YNNKEL (reference sequence). The V segment lost 4 bases and the J segment 0 bases; nucleotides outside the gene matches: 3. CDR3 length: 15 amino acids. Study processing details: Estimated nucleated cell counts came from reference gene primer amplification. TCRdb's copy holds only in-frame clones and misses some; the assay was immunoSEQ multiplex PCR. The DNA gave D and trimming, while V, J and clone size come from that table. This sample yields some 160,000 clones, of which 78% are seen a single time; 14% belongs to the top ten. A few counts support this clone.

The TCR comes from a woman at least 80 years old with acute or convalescent COVID-19. The sequencing sample was made of peripheral blood. This rearrangement joins TRBV3-1 (or the pseudogene TRBV3-2) to TRBJ1-3; 7 nucleotides match TRBD1. Here the CDR3 DNA reads TGTGCCAGCAGCCGGGGACAGAGCTCTGGAAACACCATATATTTT. This codes for CASSRGQSSGNTIYF.